The 27 T cell receptor beta chains below come from one sample, sequenced in a study of blood T cell repertoires in COVID-19. Assay: immunoSEQ multiplex PCR; the TCRdb copy retains only in-frame clones and omits some. In the table there are around 270,000 clones, about 89% of which are singletons. The sequencing sample was made of peripheral blood. The receptors come from a man aged 35-49 years with acute or convalescent COVID-19.

The chain combines TRBV5-1 with TRBJ2-7, with 14 nucleotides matching TRBD2. Trimming cost V 0 bases and J 6 bases; bases outside gene matches: 2. Germline V gives CDR1 SGHRS, CDR2 YFSETQ. The CDR3 loop spans 15 amino acids. The CDR3 DNA reads TGCGCCAGCAGCTTGGGGACTAGCGGGGGGCGCGAGCAGTACTTC. Translation: CASSLGTSGGREQYF.

J is TRBJ2-7 and V is TRBV6-5; D perhaps matches TRBD2 (5 bases). Germline CDR1 reads MNHEY; CDR2 reads SVGAGI. The CDR3 length is 11 residues. V was clipped by 6 bases and J by 5 bases, with 8 bases between them. The CDR3 protein is CASSGVHEQYF. As DNA, the CDR3 is TGTGCCAGCAGCGGGGTCCACGAGCAGTACTTC.

This clone occurred a few times. Distinct nucleotide sequences in the sample also encode this CDR3. The chain employs TRBV5-1 and TRBJ1-1; D might be TRBD1 (5 bases). CDR1 and CDR2 from the germline V gene are SGHRS and YFSETQ. This CDR3 contains 13 residues. V lost 3 bases, J lost 4 bases, and 10 bases lay in between. The CDR3 DNA sequence: TGCGCCAGCAGCTCCGGGGGTGGCACTGAAGCTTTCTTT. It encodes CASSSGGGTEAFF.

This sequence joins TRBV5-4 and TRBJ2-5; D might be TRBD1 (6 bases). Germline loops: CDR1 SGHNT, CDR2 YYREEE (reference sequence). Trimming stripped 4 bases from V and 5 bases from J, with 15 bases between. This CDR3 comprises 14 residues. The CDR3 sequence is CASSDRKGEETQYF. CDR3 coding DNA: TGTGCCAGCAGCGACCGTAAGGGGGAGGAGACCCAGTACTTC.

This clone was seen just once. This sequence joins TRBV24-1 and TRBJ2-1, with 11 bases that match TRBD1. Germline V gene data show CDR1 as KGHDR and CDR2 as SFDVKD. This CDR3 is built from 15 residues. V dropped 4 bases and J dropped 6; count of bases not matched to a gene: 4. The CDR3 DNA reads TGTGCCACCAGTGAAGGGACAGGGGGATTCAATGAGCAGTTCTTC. It translates to CATSEGTGGFNEQFF.

This rearrangement joins TRBV14 to TRBJ1-3; 7 positions match TRBD1. With 1 base clipped from V and 5 bases from J, the junction kept 5 bases outside the gene matches. Germline V gives CDR1 SGHDN, CDR2 FVKESK. The CDR3 totals 15 residues. The CDR3 spells CASSQVRDSRNTIYF. Written as DNA, the CDR3 is TGTGCCAGCAGCCAAGTAAGGGACAGCCGAAACACCATATATTTT.

The genes are TRBV5-1 and TRBJ1-5; tentatively, D is TRBD1 (6 bases). Per germline, CDR1 SGHRS and CDR2 YFSETQ. Trimming left V 0 bases short and J 2 bases short, with 15 bases between. The CDR3 has 17 amino acids. The CDR3 reads CASSLGSAGGRNQPQHF. In DNA, the CDR3 is TGCGCCAGCAGCTTGGGGTCGGCCGGGGGGCGCAATCAGCCCCAGCATTTT.

V usage is TRBV24-1 and J usage is TRBJ2-1, with D possibly matching TRBD1 (5 bases). This CDR3 spans 15 amino acids. Germline assignment: CDR1 KGHDR and CDR2 SFDVKD. V dropped 3 bases and J dropped 0 bases, with 8 bases sitting between them. In DNA form, the CDR3 reads TGTGCCACCAGTGATCCTAGGGGCTCCTACAATGAGCAGTTCTTC. Translating gives CATSDPRGSYNEQFF.

This clone showed up just a few times. The chain links TRBV7-9 to TRBJ1-2, with 8 nucleotides matching TRBD1. This CDR3 has 15 amino acids. Germline V CDR1 and CDR2: SEHNR, FQNEAQ (reference sequence). V lost 5 bases to trimming and J lost 2 bases; unmatched junction nucleotides: 7. The CDR3 here is CASSPGQGVNYGYTF. The CDR3 nucleotides read TGTGCCAGCAGCCCCGGACAGGGAGTGAACTATGGCTACACCTTC.

The rearrangement uses TRBV5-1 and TRBJ1-1; possibly TRBD1 for D (6 bases). Germline V gene lookup returns CDR1 SGHRS and CDR2 YFSETQ. Trimming took 4 bases from V and 4 from J, leaving 17 bases between them. The CDR3 is 15 residues long. The DNA for the CDR3 is TGCGCCAGCAGCGAGCCAGGGGATTGGGGCACTGAAGCTTTCTTT. It codes for CASSEPGDWGTEAFF.

The rearrangement joins TRBV7-8 to TRBJ2-2, with a possible D match to TRBD1 (6 bases). There are 15 residues in the CDR3. V was trimmed by 8 bases and J by 6 bases, leaving 19 bases between them. Germline assignment: CDR1 SGHVS and CDR2 FQNEAQ. The CDR3 loop is CASDPLGARAGELFF. As DNA, the CDR3 is TGTGCCAGCGACCCGTTGGGGGCAAGGGCCGGGGAGCTGTTTTTT.

The V gene is TRBV5-1, the J gene TRBJ2-4; tentatively, D is TRBD2 (6 bases). The CDR3 consists of 14 residues. Germline CDR1 reads SGHRS; CDR2 reads YFSETQ. V gave up 0 bases and J gave up 5 bases, with 9 bases separating them. In DNA form, the CDR3 reads TGCGCCAGCAGCTTGGCCGGAGGGGAAAACATTCAGTACTTC. This encodes CASSLAGGENIQYF.

The V and J genes are TRBV18 and TRBJ2-7; 12 nucleotides agree with TRBD2. The CDR3 spans 18 residues. The V gene's germline CDR1 is KGHSH and CDR2 LQKENI. Germline trimming cut 8 bases from V and 0 bases from J; bases unmatched to any gene: 14. The CDR3 spells CASTRDSGLAGPSYEQYF. Written as DNA, the CDR3 is TGTGCCAGCACTCGGGACAGTGGACTAGCGGGACCCTCCTACGAGCAGTACTTC.

The CDR3 DNA sequence: TGTGCCAGCAGTGAAGCACCCCCAGGCACCACTGAAGCTTTCTTT. Protein: CASSEAPPGTTEAFF. The chain uses TRBV2 and TRBJ1-1; D uncertain. V lost 0 bases and J 4 bases, leaving 12 bases between the germline ends. Germline V CDR1 and CDR2: SNHLY, FYNNEI. The CDR3 extends over 15 amino acids.

This sequence joins TRBV5-6 and TRBJ1-2; unclear D gene. CDR1 is SGHDT and CDR2 is YYEEEE in the germline V gene. V lost 0 bases to trimming and J lost 6 bases, with 9 bases between them. This CDR3 has 13 residues. The CDR3 DNA reads as TGTGCCAGCAGCTTGGGCCTCCCGGATGGCTACACCTTC. Its protein product is CASSLGLPDGYTF.

The J gene is TRBJ1-2, the V gene TRBV6-5, with D hard to call. The CDR3 sequence is 13 residues long. Germline assignment: CDR1 MNHEY and CDR2 SVGAGI. Trimming shortened V by 4 bases and J by 8 bases, and 14 bases separated the two germline ends. The CDR3 here is CASSLWGGEGYTF. The CDR3 nucleotides are TGTGCCAGCAGTTTGTGGGGAGGAGAGGGCTACACCTTC.

This clone was observed once. The chain has TRBV5-6 and TRBJ2-3; 11 nucleotides match TRBD1. The CDR3 runs 16 residues. With V trimmed by 6 bases and J by 3 bases, 9 bases remained unmatched. Germline V gene lookup returns CDR1 SGHDT and CDR2 YYEEEE. CDR3 region: CASTGTGGAPTDTQYF. The DNA for the CDR3 is TGTGCCAGCACCGGGACAGGGGGAGCCCCAACAGATACGCAGTATTTT.

The gene calls are TRBV5-1 and TRBJ1-2; TRBD1 aligns across 8 bases. The CDR3 is made up of 14 amino acids. V was clipped by 3 bases and J by 1 base; unmatched bases: 2. Germline V gives CDR1 SGHRS, CDR2 YFSETQ. CDR3 in DNA: TGCGCCAGCAGCTGGGACAGGCTTAACTATGGCTACACCTTC. It translates to CASSWDRLNYGYTF. Drawing the rest from reference TRBV5-1 and TRBJ1-2, the complete variable domain is KAGVTQTPRYLIKTRGQQVTLSCSPISGHRSVSWYQQTPGQGLQFLFEYFSETQRNKGNFPGRFSGRQFSNSRSEMNVSTLELGDSALYLCASSWDRLNYGYTFGSGTRLTVV.

V gene TRBV11-2 combines with J gene TRBJ1-1; a possible D gene is TRBD1 (5 bases). There are 13 residues in the CDR3. Trimming stripped 4 bases from V and 9 bases from J, with 15 bases between. Germline values: CDR1 SGHAT, CDR2 FQNNGV. CDR3 DNA: TGTGCCAGCAGCTCGCGTCCAGGGCATCAAGCTTTCTTT. Its protein product is CASSSRPGHQAFF.

The chain employs TRBV27 and TRBJ1-6; 9 positions match TRBD1. The CDR3 totals 15 residues. After removal of 1 base from V and 7 bases from J, the junction contained 2 bases not matched to a gene. Germline values: CDR1 MNHEY, CDR2 SMNVEV (reference sequence). Here the CDR3 DNA reads TGTGCCAGCAGTTTATTAGGACAGGGGAATTCACCCCTCCACTTT. It is translated as CASSLLGQGNSPLHF.

The rearrangement uses TRBV7-2 and TRBJ1-6; D is uncertain. Deletions cut 1 base from V and 10 bases from J, with 14 bases between. Germline CDR1 and CDR2: SGHTA and FQGNSA. The CDR3 runs 15 residues. CDR3 region: CASSLGRGVRSPLHF. For the CDR3, the DNA is TGTGCCAGCAGCTTAGGTCGCGGGGTCAGGTCACCCCTCCACTTT.

This clone was seen once. This chain links TRBV18 with TRBJ1-1; 10 bases map to TRBD1. The V and J ends lost 3 bases and 8 bases, in that order; junction bases with no gene match: 6. The germline V gene encodes CDR1 KGHSH and CDR2 LQKENI. The CDR3 is 14 amino acids. CDR3 residues: CASSPGQGEGEAFF. The CDR3 DNA follows: TGTGCCAGCTCACCCGGACAGGGGGAGGGAGAAGCTTTCTTT. Using reference TRBV18 and TRBJ1-1 for the parts outside the CDR3, the full variable domain is NAGVMQNPRHLVRRRGQEARLRCSPMKGHSHVYWYRQLPEEGLKFMVYLQKENIIDESGMPKERFSAEFPKEGPSILRIQQVVRGDSAAYFCASSPGQGEGEAFFGQGTRLTVV.

The CDR3 protein is CAWSVEEGGHQPQHF. The CDR3 bases are TGTGCCTGGAGTGTAGAGGAAGGGGGTCATCAGCCCCAGCATTTT. This chain connects TRBV30 to TRBJ1-5, with a possible D match to TRBD1 (6 bases). This CDR3 contains 15 residues. Germline V lookup: CDR1 GTSNPN, CDR2 SVGIG (reference sequence). V was pared by 0 bases and J by 5 bases, with 14 bases between.

The chain links TRBV7-2 to TRBJ2-4; D is perhaps TRBD2 (7 bases). The V gene's germline CDR1 is SGHTA and CDR2 FQGNSA. This CDR3 has 15 residues. Trimming removed 5 bases from V and 5 bases from J, with 16 bases in between. CDR3 in DNA: TGTGCCAGCAGCCCCCGGCGGGGGCACGAAAACATTCAGTACTTC. It translates to CASSPRRGHENIQYF.

The chain combines TRBV30 with TRBJ1-2; 12 bases are shared with TRBD1. Germline V gene lookup returns CDR1 GTSNPN and CDR2 SVGIG (reference sequence). The CDR3 consists of 15 residues. V gave up 3 bases and J gave up 3 bases; unmatched junction bases: 5. Here the CDR3 DNA reads TGTGCCTGGAGCCGGGACAGGGGGCCCGACTATGGCTACACCTTC. It specifies CAWSRDRGPDYGYTF.

The rearrangement uses TRBV11-2 and TRBJ2-3, with 7 bases aligning to TRBD1. Germline CDR1 reads SGHAT; CDR2 reads FQNNGV. The junction had 10 bases not matched to a gene; V was cut back by 2 bases and J by 5 bases. CDR3 length: 16 amino acids. CDR3 residues: CASSLSRGTGLDTQYF. DNA for the CDR3: TGTGCCAGCAGCTTAAGCAGGGGGACGGGATTAGATACGCAGTATTTT.

This chain uses TRBV12-5 with TRBJ1-5; a weak D match, TRBD1 (6 bases). Germline V lookup: CDR1 LGHNT, CDR2 FRNRAP. V was shortened by 0 bases and J by 5 bases, with 17 bases between the two germline ends. The CDR3 spans 17 residues. The CDR3 DNA follows: TGTGCTAGTGGTTTGGTTACACTACAGGGTCCTCATCAGCCCCAGCATTTT. Translating gives CASGLVTLQGPHQPQHF.